Listed here are 17 T cell receptor beta chains from one sample, sequenced in a study of cytomegalovirus exposure and HLA in healthy donors. The PCR ran on 60 Vbeta and 13 Jbeta primers. TCRdb's copy holds only in-frame clones and misses some; the assay was immunoSEQ multiplex PCR. The table records roughly 170,000 clones, approximately 80% of them present only once. Sequencing was carried out using PBMCs. The source is a woman between 45 and 65 years old in good health and CMV-seropositive.

V usage is TRBV9 and J usage is TRBJ2-1, with 9 bases lining up with TRBD1. The CDR3 is 15 amino acids. Trimming cost V 6 bases and J 9 bases; bases outside gene matches: 13. Per germline, CDR1 SGDLS and CDR2 YYNGEE. CDR3: CASTTNPGQGGEQFF. DNA for the CDR3: TGTGCCAGCACCACAAACCCGGGACAGGGCGGTGAGCAGTTCTTC. The full variable domain, completed using reference TRBV9 and TRBJ2-1, is DSGVTQTPKHLITATGQRVTLRCSPRSGDLSVYWYQQSLDQGLQFLIQYYNGEERAKGNILERFSAQQFPDLHSELNLSSLELGDSALYFCASTTNPGQGGEQFFGPGTRLTVL.

The chain recombines TRBV19 with TRBJ2-5; D perhaps matches TRBD2 (7 bases). V lost 2 bases and J lost 5, with 12 bases in between. Germline CDR1 and CDR2: LNHDA and SQIVND (reference sequence). This CDR3 has 14 amino acids. The CDR3 nucleotides read TGTGCCAGTAGTATAATGTCGGGGGGCGAGACCCAGTACTTC. Encoded protein: CASSIMSGGETQYF.

The rearrangement uses TRBV9 and TRBJ2-1, with D maybe TRBD2 (5 bases). V lost 3 bases and J 6 bases, leaving 10 bases between the germline ends. Germline values: CDR1 SGDLS, CDR2 YYNGEE. The CDR3 consists of 13 residues. CDR3 nucleotides: TGTGCCAGCAGCGCACCTAGCTTCAATGAGCAGTTCTTC. Translated: CASSAPSFNEQFF. The variable domain in full, with the rest retrieved from reference TRBV9 and TRBJ2-1, is DSGVTQTPKHLITATGQRVTLRCSPRSGDLSVYWYQQSLDQGLQFLIQYYNGEERAKGNILERFSAQQFPDLHSELNLSSLELGDSALYFCASSAPSFNEQFFGPGTRLTVL.

The chain couples TRBV6-5 to TRBJ2-1, with 9 bases identical to TRBD2. The J segment lost 2 bases and the V segment lost 3 bases, leaving 5 bases of the junction unmatched. Looked up from germline, CDR1 is MNHEY and CDR2 is SVGAGI. CDR3 length: 16 amino acids. CDR3 amino acids: CASSYDSGGAYNEQFF. The DNA for the CDR3 is TGTGCCAGCAGTTATGATAGCGGGGGCGCCTACAATGAGCAGTTCTTC.

The chain links TRBV28 to TRBJ2-1; the D gene is possibly TRBD1 (6 bases). CDR3 length: 12 residues. V was trimmed by 1 base and J by 8 bases, leaving 6 bases between them. Germline V gives CDR1 MDHEN, CDR2 SYDVKM. The CDR3 is CASSLYRDEQFF. The CDR3 region has the DNA TGTGCCAGCAGTTTATACAGGGATGAGCAGTTCTTC. The full variable domain, completed using reference TRBV28 and TRBJ2-1, is DVKVTQSSRYLVKRTGEKVFLECVQDMDHENMFWYRQDPGLGLRLIYFSYDVKMKEKGDIPEGYSVSREKKERFSLILESASTNQTSMYLCASSLYRDEQFFGPGTRLTVL.

This rearrangement joins TRBV30 to TRBJ2-1, with D perhaps matching TRBD1 (6 bases). V lost 3 bases and J lost 7, with 13 bases in between. The germline gives CDR1 GTSNPN, CDR2 SVGIG (reference sequence). CDR3 size: 13 residues. The CDR3 loop is CAWSGRGPNEQFF. Written as DNA, the CDR3 is TGTGCCTGGAGCGGCAGGGGACCTAATGAGCAGTTCTTC.

The V gene is TRBV19, the J gene TRBJ2-2; 11 positions match TRBD2. CDR1 is LNHDA, CDR2 SQIVND, per germline (reference sequence). This CDR3 comprises 16 residues. With V trimmed by 4 bases and J by 4 bases, 5 bases remained unmatched. DNA of the CDR3: TGTGCCAGTAGTACCCTCCTAGCGGGGGGCACCGGGGAGCTGTTTTTT. It specifies CASSTLLAGGTGELFF.

The chain recombines TRBV5-1 with TRBJ2-3, with D perhaps matching TRBD2 (7 bases). CDR1 and CDR2 from the germline V gene are SGHRS and YFSETQ. This CDR3 comprises 16 residues. V shed 4 bases and J shed 3 bases, with 18 bases lying between them. DNA of the CDR3: TGCGCCAGCAGCCCACAAGGGGGGGGCGAGACAGATACGCAGTATTTT. Its translation: CASSPQGGGETDTQYF.

This chain joins TRBV9 and TRBJ2-3; the match to TRBD2 covers 9 bases. Trimming cost V 2 bases and J 4 bases; bases outside gene matches: 8. This CDR3 spans 16 amino acids. Per the germline V gene, CDR1 is SGDLS and CDR2 is YYNGEE. The CDR3 nucleotides read TGTGCCAGCAGCGTGGGAGCGGGAGGTGGGTCAGATACGCAGTATTTT. Its protein product is CASSVGAGGGSDTQYF.

This chain joins TRBV5-1 and TRBJ1-2; maybe TRBD1 (6 bases). The CDR3 has 13 residues. V was pared by 3 bases and J by 7 bases, with 13 bases between. Per the germline V gene, CDR1 is SGHRS and CDR2 is YFSETQ. The CDR3 sequence is CASSSYRDGGYTF. In DNA, the CDR3 is TGCGCCAGCAGCTCCTACAGGGATGGTGGCTACACCTTC. Complete variable domain (other parts from reference TRBV5-1 and TRBJ1-2): KAGVTQTPRYLIKTRGQQVTLSCSPISGHRSVSWYQQTPGQGLQFLFEYFSETQRNKGNFPGRFSGRQFSNSRSEMNVSTLELGDSALYLCASSSYRDGGYTFGSGTRLTVV.

This clone occurred once. CDR3 region: CAWSLDRGSFF. The CDR3 region has the DNA TGTGCCTGGAGTCTAGACAGGGGATCTTTCTTT. The chain joins TRBV30 to TRBJ1-1, with 8 bases identical to TRBD1. The junction had 5 bases not matched to a gene; V was cut back by 2 bases and J by 12 bases. This CDR3 region has 11 residues. Germline-derived CDR1 and CDR2 are GTSNPN and SVGIG (reference sequence).

This clone was counted once. This chain joins TRBV5-1 and TRBJ2-3, with 11 bases matching TRBD2. The junction had 8 bases not matched to a gene; V was cut back by 2 bases and J by 6 bases. The CDR3 is 16 residues long. Germline V gives CDR1 SGHRS, CDR2 YFSETQ. Here the CDR3 DNA reads TGCGCCAGCAGCTTCCAACTAGCGGGGGTGGGGGATACGCAGTATTTT. It translates to CASSFQLAGVGDTQYF.

The J gene is TRBJ2-7, the V gene TRBV7-2; weak D call: TRBD2 (6 bases). The germline CDR1 and CDR2 sequences are SGHTA and FQGNSA. V lost 2 bases to trimming and J lost 3 bases, with 11 bases between them. The length of the CDR3 is 14 residues. CDR3 amino acids: CASSLNGGNYEQYF. The CDR3, as DNA: TGTGCCAGCAGCTTAAACGGGGGAAACTACGAGCAGTACTTC.

V gene TRBV5-5 combines with J gene TRBJ1-1, with 9 bases aligning to TRBD1. Trimming cost V 5 bases and J 0 bases; bases outside gene matches: 5. Per germline, CDR1 SGHKS and CDR2 YYEKEE (reference sequence). This CDR3 has 15 amino acids. For the CDR3, the DNA is TGTGCCAGCAGGAGGACAGGGGTCATGAACACTGAAGCTTTCTTT. It specifies CASRRTGVMNTEAFF.

The rearrangement uses TRBV27 and TRBJ2-5; D gene unclear. The CDR3 length is 13 residues. Per the germline V gene, CDR1 is MNHEY and CDR2 is SMNVEV (reference sequence). The germline V and J ends were trimmed by 0 bases and 7 bases, with 9 bases remaining between them. The DNA of the CDR3 is TGTGCCAGCAGTTTATCCCCGATGGCGACCCAGTACTTC. It translates to CASSLSPMATQYF.

The chain has TRBV11-2 and TRBJ2-7; possible D gene TRBD2, 6 bases. Germline assignment: CDR1 SGHAT and CDR2 FQNNGV. The CDR3 has 16 amino acids. V was pared by 3 bases and J by 2 bases, with 17 bases between. CDR3 loop: CASSFPRNGGAYEQYF. The DNA of the CDR3 is TGTGCCAGCAGCTTCCCTAGAAACGGGGGAGCCTACGAGCAGTACTTC.

CDR3 in amino acids: CASSARRFAYNEQFF. CDR3 DNA sequence: TGTGCCAGCAGCGCTAGACGGTTCGCCTACAATGAGCAGTTCTTC. The V and J genes are TRBV21-1 and TRBJ2-1; the table names TRBD2, a call not compared with the DNA. TRBV21-1 is given as a pseudogene. The length of the CDR3 is 15 residues.